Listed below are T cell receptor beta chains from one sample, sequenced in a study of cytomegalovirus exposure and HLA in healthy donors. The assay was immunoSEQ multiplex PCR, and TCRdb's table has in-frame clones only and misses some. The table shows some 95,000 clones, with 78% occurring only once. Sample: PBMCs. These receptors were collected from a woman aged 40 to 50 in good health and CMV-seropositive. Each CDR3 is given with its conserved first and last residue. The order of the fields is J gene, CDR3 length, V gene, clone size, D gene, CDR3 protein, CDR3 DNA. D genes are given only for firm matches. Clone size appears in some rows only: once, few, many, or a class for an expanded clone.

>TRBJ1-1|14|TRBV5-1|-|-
CASSYGTPNTEAFF
TGCGCCAGCAGTTACGGGACACCGAACACTGAAGCTTTCTTT
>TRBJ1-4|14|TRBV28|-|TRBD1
CASSPTGDGGKLFF
TGTGCCAGCAGCCCGACAGGGGATGGGGGAAAACTGTTTTTT
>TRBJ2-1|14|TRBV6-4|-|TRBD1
CASSPRQGKNEQFF
TGTGCCAGCAGTCCAAGACAGGGCAAGAATGAGCAGTTCTTC
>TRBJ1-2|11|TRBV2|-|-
CASSVRGGYTF
TGTGCCAGCAGTGTTCGGGGTGGCTACACCTTC
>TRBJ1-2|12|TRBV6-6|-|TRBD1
CASTGQGGGYTF
TGTGCCAGCACCGGACAGGGGGGCGGCTACACCTTC
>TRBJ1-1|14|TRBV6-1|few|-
CASSARGRETEAFF
TGTGCCAGCAGTGCCAGGGGAAGGGAGACTGAAGCTTTCTTT
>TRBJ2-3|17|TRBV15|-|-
CATSRGRAYLPTDTQYF
TGTGCCACCAGCAGAGGGAGGGCCTACTTACCCACAGATACGCAGTATTTT
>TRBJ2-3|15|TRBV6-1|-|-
CASSLLVTGTDTQYF
TGTGCCAGCAGCCTACTAGTGACTGGGACAGATACGCAGTATTTT
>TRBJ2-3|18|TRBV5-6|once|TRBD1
CASSRTTWTGLSTDTQYF
TGTGCCAGCAGCCGGACGACGTGGACAGGGCTTAGCACAGATACGCAGTATTTT
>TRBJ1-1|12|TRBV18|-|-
CASSPRTEGAFF
TGTGCCAGCTCACCCCGGACAGAGGGAGCTTTCTTT
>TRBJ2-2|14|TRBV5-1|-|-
CASSLLSDTGELFF
TGCGCCAGCAGCTTGTTGTCAGACACCGGGGAGCTGTTTTTT
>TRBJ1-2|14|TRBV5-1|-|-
CASSLDRVVGGYTF
TGCGCCAGCAGCTTGGACAGGGTGGTCGGTGGCTACACCTTC
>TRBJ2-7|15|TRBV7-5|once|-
CARSLTLQISYEQYF
TGTGCCAGAAGCCTTACCTTGCAGATCTCCTACGAGCAGTACTTC
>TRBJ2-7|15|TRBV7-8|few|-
CASSLSRTYPHEQYF
TGTGCCAGCAGCTTATCAAGGACTTATCCTCACGAGCAGTACTTC
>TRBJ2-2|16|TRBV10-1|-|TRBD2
CASSEGPSGNTGELFF
TGCGCCAGCAGTGAGGGTCCTAGCGGGAACACCGGGGAGCTGTTTTTT
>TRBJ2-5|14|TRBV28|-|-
CASSPHTREETQYF
TGTGCCAGCAGTCCCCACACTAGGGAAGAGACCCAGTACTTC
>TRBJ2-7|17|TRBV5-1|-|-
CASSFLATTGHPYEQYF
TGCGCCAGCAGCTTCCTGGCAACAACGGGACATCCTTACGAGCAGTACTTC
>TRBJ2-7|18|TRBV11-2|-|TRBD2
CASSLGYWTSGRDYEQYF
TGTGCCAGCAGCTTAGGTTATTGGACTAGCGGGAGGGACTACGAGCAGTACTTC
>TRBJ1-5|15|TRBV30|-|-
CAWRNKGGSNQPQHF
TGTGCCTGGAGGAATAAGGGGGGGAGCAATCAGCCCCAGCATTTT
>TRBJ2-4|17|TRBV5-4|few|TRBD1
CASSLGGQGGSKNIQYF
TGTGCCAGCAGCTTGGGGGGACAGGGGGGTTCCAAAAACATTCAGTACTTC
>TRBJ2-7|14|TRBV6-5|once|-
CASSDFHPLSEQYF
TGTGCCAGCAGTGATTTTCATCCTTTGAGCGAGCAGTACTTC
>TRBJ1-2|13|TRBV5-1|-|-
CASSLDSNYGYTF
TGCGCCAGCAGCTTGGACAGTAACTATGGCTACACCTTC
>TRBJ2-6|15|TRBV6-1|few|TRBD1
CATTTGHSGANVLTF
TGTGCCACAACGACAGGGCACTCTGGGGCCAACGTCCTGACTTTC
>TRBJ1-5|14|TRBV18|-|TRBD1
CASSRTGTNQPQHF
TGTGCCAGCTCACGGACAGGTACCAATCAGCCCCAGCATTTT
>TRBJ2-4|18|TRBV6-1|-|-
CASSEGQGGTLAKNIQYF
TGTGCCAGCAGTGAAGGTCAGGGCGGGACGCTAGCCAAAAACATTCAGTACTTC
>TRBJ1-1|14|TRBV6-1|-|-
CASSEGGEHTEAFF
TGTGCCAGCAGTGAAGGAGGTGAACACACTGAGGCTTTCTTT
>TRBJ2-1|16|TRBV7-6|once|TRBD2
CASSPTAASGRHEQFF
TGTGCCAGCAGCCCCACAGCGGCTAGCGGGAGGCATGAGCAGTTCTTC
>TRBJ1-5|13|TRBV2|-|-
CASSPTGYQPQHF
TGTGCCAGCAGTCCTACAGGTTATCAGCCCCAGCATTTT
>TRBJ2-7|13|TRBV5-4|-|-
CASSFGQTYEQYF
TGTGCCAGCAGCTTTGGACAGACCTACGAGCAGTACTTC
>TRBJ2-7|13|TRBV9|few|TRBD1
CASSVTGVSEQYF
TGTGCCAGCAGCGTGACAGGGGTTAGCGAGCAGTACTTC
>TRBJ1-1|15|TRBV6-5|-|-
CASSYEGRGDTEAFF
TGTGCCAGCAGTTACGAGGGGAGGGGGGACACTGAAGCTTTCTTT
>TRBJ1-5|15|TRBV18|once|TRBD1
CASSLFTGGNQPQHF
TGTGCCAGCTCGTTATTCACAGGGGGCAATCAGCCCCAGCATTTT
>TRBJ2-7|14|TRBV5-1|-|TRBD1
CASSSVTGGGEQYF
TGCGCCAGCAGCTCGGTTACAGGGGGCGGCGAGCAGTACTTC
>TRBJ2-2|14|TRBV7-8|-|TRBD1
CASSPGGNTGELFF
TGTGCCAGCAGCCCAGGGGGCAACACCGGGGAGCTGTTTTTT